These 7 T cell receptor beta chains were sequenced from one sample in a study of blood T cells in healthy people across ages. Using a J-beta primer mix together with a sample-barcoded 5' primer, a second PCR was run for roughly 6 to 11 cycles. Via MiXCR, TCRdb re-called the 5' RACE reads, giving one row per CDR3 protein. The data show 800,000 to 950,000 distinct CDR3 sequences, 35% to 40% seen once. The sequenced sample consisted of blood. These receptors all stem from a man aged 18-30 years in good health.

The chain has TRBV9 and TRBJ1-1; the match to TRBD1 covers 9 bases. Losses at the gene ends were 4 bases for V and 3 bases for J; bases not matched to a gene: 7. Germline-derived CDR1 and CDR2 are SGDLS and YYNGEE. This CDR3 has 15 residues. Here the CDR3 reads CASSPRDRVYTEAFF. CDR3 nucleotide sequence: TGTGCCAGCAGCCCCCGGGACAGGGTTTACACTGAAGCTTTCTTT. The entire variable domain, with the rest obtained from reference TRBV9 and TRBJ1-1, is as follows: DSGVTQTPKHLITATGQRVTLRCSPRSGDLSVYWYQQSLDQGLQFLIQYYNGEERAKGNILERFSAQQFPDLHSELNLSSLELGDSALYFCASSPRDRVYTEAFFGQGTRLTVV.

This clonotype was seen ten or more times. The V call is TRBV5-5, the J call TRBJ2-7, with unresolved D. Trimming removed 4 bases from V and 2 bases from J, with 16 bases in between. Germline assignment: CDR1 SGHKS and CDR2 YYEKEE (reference sequence). The CDR3 is made up of 15 amino acids. This CDR3 is CASSAGPITTYEQYF. As DNA, the CDR3 is TGTGCCAGCAGCGCCGGACCGATCACTACCTACGAGCAGTACTTC.

This rearrangement joins TRBV6-2 or TRBV6-3 to TRBJ1-5; 7 bases are shared with TRBD1. CDR3 length: 14 residues. With V trimmed by 6 bases and J by 6 bases, 8 bases remained unmatched. Germline V CDR1 and CDR2: MNHEY, SVGEGT. CDR3 residues: CASSRDSVIQPQHF. The CDR3 DNA reads TGTGCCAGCAGCCGGGACAGCGTCATTCAGCCCCAGCATTTT.

This clonotype turned up a few times. The V and J genes are TRBV7-2 and TRBJ2-7, with D uncertain. V was pared by 5 bases and J by 2 bases, with 13 bases between. Germline V gives CDR1 SGHTA, CDR2 FQGNSA. The CDR3 extends over 14 amino acids. DNA of the CDR3: TGTGCCAGCAGCCCCCCCCTTTTCCCCTACGAGCAGTACTTC. Amino acid sequence: CASSPPLFPYEQYF.

V usage is TRBV11-2 and J usage is TRBJ2-1, with 7 bases that match TRBD2. The CDR3 covers 16 residues. Looked up from germline, CDR1 is SGHAT and CDR2 is FQNNGV. J was trimmed by 2 bases and V by 5 bases; bases with no gene match: 9. CDR3 protein: CASSLGRGRAYNEQFF. The CDR3 DNA reads TGTGCCAGCAGCCTGGGGCGAGGGAGGGCCTACAATGAGCAGTTCTTC.

This clonotype was counted a few times. The chain is built from TRBV4-3 and TRBJ1-4; no reliable D call. Trimming left V 3 bases short and J 2 bases short, with 10 bases between. Germline V gene lookup returns CDR1 LGHNA and CDR2 YSLEER. The CDR3 contains 15 residues. The CDR3 loop is CASSQTTRTNEKLFF. CDR3 coding DNA: TGCGCCAGCAGCCAGACAACGCGGACTAATGAAAAACTGTTTTTT.

V usage is TRBV6-2 or TRBV6-3 and J usage is TRBJ2-3; 10 bases are shared with TRBD2. Germline trimming cut 7 bases from V and 4 bases from J; bases unmatched to any gene: 14. The CDR3 contains 17 residues. Germline V gene data show CDR1 as MNHEY and CDR2 as SVGEGT. CDR3 amino acids: CASIRAGGQVRADTQYF. The CDR3 coding sequence is TGTGCCAGCATCCGAGCGGGGGGGCAAGTGAGGGCAGATACGCAGTATTTT.